These 21 T cell receptor beta chains were sequenced from one sample in a study of T cell responses to AZD1222 COVID-19 vaccine. Sequenced by immunoSEQ multiplex PCR; TCRdb stores in-frame clones only, minus some. The sample records 90,000 to 150,000 clones, about nine tenths being singletons. The sample here was peripheral blood, taken 28 days after the second AZD1222 dose. All receptors come from an adult who received the AZD1222 COVID-19 vaccine.

The chain carries TRBV2 and TRBJ1-1; no clear D. V shed 9 bases and J shed 1 base, with 12 bases lying between them. The CDR3 runs to 13 residues. Germline V gene lookup returns CDR1 SNHLY and CDR2 FYNNEI. The CDR3 sequence: CARAQVRNTEAFF. As DNA, the CDR3 is TGTGCCAGGGCCCAGGTGAGGAACACTGAAGCTTTCTTT. Together with reference TRBV2 and TRBJ1-1, the CDR3 gives the full variable domain: EPEVTQTPSHQVTQMGQEVILRCVPISNHLYFYWYRQILGQKVEFLVSFYNNEISEKSEIFDDQFSVERPDGSNFTLKIRSTKLEDSAMYFCARAQVRNTEAFFGQGTRLTVV.

This clone was picked up one time. The chain carries TRBV6-1 and TRBJ1-2; D may be TRBD1 (5 bases). Between the trimmed V and J ends, which lost 0 bases and 5 bases, there was a span of 13 bases. The germline CDR1 and CDR2 sequences are MNHNS and SASEGT. CDR3 length equals 15 residues. The CDR3 DNA reads as TGTGCCAGCAGTGAAGCGCGGAGGGGAGGTTATGGCTACACCTTC. Translating it yields CASSEARRGGYGYTF.

This clone was seen only a few times. This chain uses TRBV5-4 with TRBJ1-5; D uncertain. Deletions cut 0 bases from V and 1 base from J, with 5 bases between. Germline assignment: CDR1 SGHNT and CDR2 YYREEE (reference sequence). This CDR3 contains 14 residues. The CDR3 sequence is CASSLGGSNQPQHF. The CDR3 nucleotides are TGTGCCAGCAGCTTGGGTGGGAGCAATCAGCCCCAGCATTTT.

The chain carries TRBV13 and TRBJ1-5; D ambiguous. The CDR3 has 12 amino acids. Looked up from germline, CDR1 is PRHDT and CDR2 is FYEKMQ (reference sequence). V was trimmed by 2 bases and J by 6 bases, leaving 5 bases between them. DNA of the CDR3: TGTGCCAGCAGCTTATGGGGTCAGCCCCAGCATTTT. Its protein is CASSLWGQPQHF.

The rearrangement joins TRBV18 to TRBJ2-7; D is unclear. With 0 bases removed from V and 6 bases from J, the gap between germline ends came to 9 bases. Germline CDR1 reads KGHSH; CDR2 reads LQKENI. This CDR3 has 13 residues. The CDR3, as DNA: TGTGCCAGCTCACCACCAACAACCCTCGAGCAGTACTTC. Amino acid sequence: CASSPPTTLEQYF. Combining the CDR3 with reference TRBV18 and TRBJ2-7 gives the whole variable domain NAGVMQNPRHLVRRRGQEARLRCSPMKGHSHVYWYRQLPEEGLKFMVYLQKENIIDESGMPKERFSAEFPKEGPSILRIQQVVRGDSAAYFCASSPPTTLEQYFGPGTRLTVT.

The rearrangement links TRBV5-1 to TRBJ1-1; no firm D call. Trimming pared 2 bases from V and 8 bases from J, leaving 10 bases between. Germline assignment: CDR1 SGHRS and CDR2 YFSETQ. The CDR3 covers 12 residues. The chain's CDR3 is CASSFGPREAFF. Written as DNA, the CDR3 is TGCGCCAGCAGCTTCGGGCCGCGGGAAGCTTTCTTT.

The rearrangement joins TRBV27 to TRBJ1-5; 9 bases align to TRBD1. Trimming removed 5 bases from V and 9 bases from J; junction bases left unmatched: 5. This CDR3 is 13 amino acids long. Germline V gene lookup returns CDR1 MNHEY and CDR2 SMNVEV (reference sequence). Here the CDR3 reads CASSRQGDLPQHF. For the CDR3, the DNA is TGTGCCAGCAGTCGACAGGGGGATCTGCCCCAGCATTTT.

The rearrangement links TRBV9 to TRBJ2-4; tentative D call: TRBD2 (6 bases). The CDR3 length is 13 residues. Germline V CDR1 and CDR2: SGDLS, YYNGEE. V was clipped by 3 bases and J by 4 bases, with 8 bases between them. The CDR3 here is CASSDREKNIQYF. The CDR3 nucleotides read TGTGCCAGCAGCGACCGGGAGAAAAACATTCAGTACTTC. The full variable domain, its missing parts supplied by reference TRBV9 and TRBJ2-4, is DSGVTQTPKHLITATGQRVTLRCSPRSGDLSVYWYQQSLDQGLQFLIQYYNGEERAKGNILERFSAQQFPDLHSELNLSSLELGDSALYFCASSDREKNIQYFGAGTRLSVL.

This chain links TRBV5-1 with TRBJ2-5; TRBD2 agrees at 10 bases. The V and J ends lost 5 bases and 3 bases, in that order; junction bases with no gene match: 10. This CDR3 region has 16 residues. Germline V gene lookup returns CDR1 SGHRS and CDR2 YFSETQ. CDR3 amino acids: CASSSSTSGFKETQYF. CDR3 DNA sequence: TGCGCCAGCAGTAGTTCGACTAGCGGGTTTAAAGAGACCCAGTACTTC.

This clone was seen a handful of times. The chain has TRBV19 and TRBJ1-2; TRBD1 matches at 11 bases. The CDR3 covers 15 residues. V lost 6 bases and J lost 9; bases outside the gene matches: 12. CDR1 and CDR2 (germline): LNHDA, SQIVND (reference sequence). CDR3 amino acids: CASRGTGGVAYRYTF. CDR3 DNA sequence: TGTGCCAGTAGAGGGACAGGGGGAGTCGCATATCGCTACACCTTC.

V and J are TRBV11-3 and TRBJ2-7, with TRBD1 as a possible D gene (5 bases). Germline V gene data show CDR1 as SGHNT and CDR2 as YENEEA. The V end was cut by 4 bases, the J end by 3 bases, with 10 bases between. CDR3 length: 13 residues. This chain's CDR3 is CASSSTGFYEQYF. The CDR3 bases are TGTGCCAGCAGCTCAACAGGATTCTACGAGCAGTACTTC.

CDR3: CATSVRGGTDTQYF. CDR3 coding DNA: TGTGCCACCAGTGTTCGGGGTGGAACAGATACGCAGTATTTT. The chain has TRBV24-1 and TRBJ2-3; tentative D call: TRBD2 (5 bases). The germline gives CDR1 KGHDR, CDR2 SFDVKD. The CDR3 covers 14 residues. Trimming removed 5 bases at V and 3 bases at J, with 11 bases between.

This clone appeared many times. The chain is built from TRBV6-5 and TRBJ2-2; D unclear. The V gene lost 4 bases and the J gene lost 7 bases, with 4 bases spanning the gap. The germline gives CDR1 MNHEY, CDR2 SVGAGI. This CDR3 is built from 11 residues. CDR3 loop: CASSSGGELFF. In DNA form, the CDR3 reads TGTGCCAGCAGTTCTGGCGGGGAGCTGTTTTTT.

The chain couples TRBV18 to TRBJ2-7; TRBD1 aligns across 10 bases. The germline V gene encodes CDR1 KGHSH and CDR2 LQKENI. The CDR3 is 14 amino acids. J lost 4 bases, V lost 5 bases, and 5 bases had no gene match. CDR3: CASSSGTGAYEQYF. The CDR3 DNA reads TGTGCCAGCTCATCCGGGACAGGGGCTTACGAGCAGTACTTC.

This sequence joins TRBV25-1 and TRBJ1-2, with D perhaps matching TRBD1 (5 bases). The CDR3 is made up of 13 amino acids. The ends were cut back, 3 bases at V and 4 bases at J, with 9 bases in the middle. The germline CDR1 and CDR2 sequences are MGHDK and SYGVNS. As DNA, the CDR3 is TGTGCCAGCAGTGATGTGGGGCCCTATGGCTACACCTTC. It translates to CASSDVGPYGYTF.

The CDR3 region has the DNA TGTGCCAGCTCACCATTTACCAAGGGAGGCGAGCAGTACTTC. Its protein is CASSPFTKGGEQYF. The chain links TRBV18 to TRBJ2-7; D possibly corresponds to TRBD2 (6 bases). Trimming pared 2 bases from V and 6 bases from J, leaving 14 bases between. In germline, CDR1 is KGHSH, CDR2 LQKENI. The CDR3 spans 14 residues.

This chain links TRBV11-3 with TRBJ2-1; 8 bases are shared with TRBD1. The CDR3 consists of 15 residues. V was clipped by 0 bases and J by 4 bases; unmatched bases: 2. The germline gives CDR1 SGHNT, CDR2 YENEEA. The CDR3 reads CASSLDGTGYNEQFF. The CDR3 region has the DNA TGTGCCAGCAGCTTAGATGGGACAGGATACAATGAGCAGTTCTTC.

This chain joins TRBV2 and TRBJ2-7; unclear D gene. The V end was cut by 9 bases, the J end by 1 base, with 10 bases between. The CDR3 length is 12 residues. Germline CDR1 SNHLY, CDR2 FYNNEI. This CDR3 reads CASSGASYEQYF. The CDR3 DNA reads as TGTGCCAGTTCCGGCGCTTCCTACGAGCAGTACTTC.

The chain combines TRBV5-1 with TRBJ1-3; 10 bases are shared with TRBD1. The CDR3 is made up of 15 amino acids. Unmatched junction bases numbered 6, after V lost 5 bases and J lost 4 bases. Germline V CDR1 and CDR2: SGHRS, YFSETQ. The CDR3 region is CASSSGTGEGNTIYF. CDR3 in DNA: TGCGCCAGCAGTTCCGGGACAGGGGAAGGAAACACCATATATTTT.

The genes are TRBV5-6 and TRBJ2-6; D possibly corresponds to TRBD1 (6 bases). Germline assignment: CDR1 SGHDT and CDR2 YYEEEE. V dropped 0 bases and J dropped 3 bases, with 13 bases sitting between them. The CDR3 is made up of 17 amino acids. This chain's CDR3 is CASSLVGGVDGANVLTF. Here the CDR3 DNA reads TGTGCCAGCAGCTTGGTTGGGGGCGTAGATGGGGCCAACGTCCTGACTTTC.

The chain links TRBV29-1 to TRBJ1-2; D may be TRBD1 (5 bases). Trimming removed 2 bases from V and 8 bases from J, with 15 bases in between. Germline V gives CDR1 SQVTM, CDR2 ANQGSEA. The CDR3 contains 13 residues. In nucleotides, the CDR3 is TGCAGCGTTGAACCAGGAATTAGGGGAGGCTACACCTTC. It yields the protein CSVEPGIRGGYTF.